This T cell receptor (beta chain) was profiled in a study of blood T cell repertoires in COVID-19. Study at large: Sample material is recorded as cDNA or gDNA derived from T cells, B-cell-depleted T cells, or PBMCs.

The CDR3 is made up of 15 amino acids. V gave up 7 bases and J gave up 2 bases; unmatched junction bases: 12. Germline CDR1 SQVTM, CDR2 ANQGSEA. Per the original data handling: By means of reference gene primer amplification, nucleated cell counts were estimated. The repertoire was sequenced with immunoSEQ multiplex PCR; TCRdb's copy has only in-frame clones and lacks some. V and J calls and clone size come straight from that table; D and trimming were deduced from the DNA. This table holds approximately 220,000 clones, around 91% found once. The clonotype originates from a man aged 25-45 years who had been exposed to COVID-19. Material: PBMCs or T cells enriched from blood (not recorded which). The chain has TRBV29-1 and TRBJ1-1; 8 bases agree with TRBD1. CDR3 amino acids: CSGRTGNLINTEAFF. CDR3 coding DNA: TGCAGCGGACGGACAGGGAATTTGATTAACACTGAAGCTTTCTTT.